Listed here are 21 T cell receptor beta chains from one sample, sequenced in a study of blood T cell repertoires in COVID-19. The assay was immunoSEQ multiplex PCR, and TCRdb's table has in-frame clones only and misses some. The repertoire holds roughly 100,000 clones, with roughly four fifths as singletons. Source material: peripheral blood. Receptor source: a man older than 75 with COVID-19, enrolled during active disease.

The chain uses TRBV6-5 and TRBJ2-7; TRBD2 matches 9 bases. This CDR3 contains 15 residues. CDR1 is MNHEY and CDR2 is SVGAGI in the germline V gene. Trimming cost V 4 bases and J 3 bases; bases outside gene matches: 7. The CDR3 nucleotides read TGTGCCAGCAGTTCCTTTCTAGCGGGATTCTACGAGCAGTACTTC. Amino acid sequence: CASSSFLAGFYEQYF.

This clone has only one observation. The chain links TRBV2 to TRBJ1-2; D might be TRBD1 (5 bases). The CDR3 consists of 13 residues. Germline lookup yields CDR1 SNHLY and CDR2 FYNNEI. V lost 7 bases to trimming and J lost 2 bases, with 11 bases between them. The CDR3 loop reads CASTDPGNYGYTF. The CDR3 DNA follows: TGTGCCAGCACCGACCCAGGGAACTATGGCTACACCTTC.

The chain couples TRBV29-1 to TRBJ1-1; maybe TRBD1 (6 bases). The germline V and J ends were trimmed by 6 bases and 1 base, with 15 bases remaining between them. Germline loops: CDR1 SQVTM, CDR2 ANQGSEA. The CDR3 spans 14 residues. CDR3 sequence: CSVQGVYTNTEAFF. CDR3 coding DNA: TGCAGCGTACAGGGCGTTTATACGAACACTGAAGCTTTCTTT.

V is TRBV29-1 and J is TRBJ2-5, with 10 bases fitting TRBD2. With V trimmed by 0 bases and J by 2 bases, 9 bases remained unmatched. In germline, CDR1 is SQVTM, CDR2 ANQGSEA. This CDR3 has 17 amino acids. Here the CDR3 reads CSVEDFAAAGGQETQYF. Here the CDR3 DNA reads TGCAGCGTTGAAGATTTTGCGGCAGCGGGAGGGCAAGAGACCCAGTACTTC.

V and J are TRBV28 and TRBJ2-1, with 13 bases identical to TRBD2. CDR1 is MDHEN, CDR2 SYDVKM, per germline. CDR3 length: 13 residues. Losses at the gene ends were 3 bases for V and 14 bases for J; bases not matched to a gene: 4. In DNA form, the CDR3 reads TGTGCCAGCAGTTTCGGACTAGCGGGAGTTAAGTTCTTC. Its translation is CASSFGLAGVKFF.

V is TRBV15 and J is TRBJ1-4, with D possibly TRBD1 on 6 matching bases. The V and J ends lost 0 bases and 4 bases respectively, with 12 bases between them. Per germline, CDR1 LNHNV and CDR2 YYDKDF (reference sequence). The CDR3 runs to 16 residues. The CDR3 here is CATSRDPGQSNEKLFF. CDR3 sequence (DNA): TGTGCCACCAGCAGAGATCCCGGACAGAGTAATGAAAAACTGTTTTTT.

This clone is a singleton in its sample. This rearrangement joins TRBV6-5 to TRBJ2-5, with TRBD2 as a possible D gene (5 bases). The CDR3 spans 15 residues. The germline CDR1 and CDR2 sequences are MNHEY and SVGAGI. Between the trimmed V and J ends, which lost 0 bases and 5 bases, there was a span of 13 bases. This chain's CDR3 is CASSYSLAFGETQYF. The CDR3 nucleotides read TGTGCCAGCAGTTACTCCTTAGCGTTTGGGGAGACCCAGTACTTC.

The rearrangement joins TRBV7-3 to TRBJ1-5; D gene ambiguous. The V gene lost 5 bases and the J gene lost 7 bases, with 12 bases spanning the gap. The V gene's germline CDR1 is SGHTA and CDR2 FQGTGA. CDR3 length: 13 residues. CDR3: CASSQDYGQPQHF. The DNA of the CDR3 is TGTGCCAGCAGCCAGGATTACGGCCAGCCCCAGCATTTT.

V usage is TRBV5-8 and J usage is TRBJ1-2; the match to TRBD1 covers 10 bases. The CDR3 spans 15 residues. Unmatched junction bases numbered 8, after V lost 5 bases and J lost 4 bases. The germline CDR1 and CDR2 sequences are SGHTS and YDEGEE. CDR3 amino acids: CASSSAGTGAYGYTF. CDR3 DNA: TGTGCCAGCAGTTCCGCCGGGACAGGGGCCTATGGCTACACCTTC.

This sequence joins TRBV18 and TRBJ1-5; D unresolved. Trimming stripped 9 bases from V and 7 bases from J, with 16 bases between. The CDR3 length is 13 residues. Germline lookup yields CDR1 KGHSH and CDR2 LQKENI. CDR3 residues: CASSPGVDQPQHF. The CDR3 DNA sequence: TGTGCCAGTTCCCCCGGGGTAGACCAGCCCCAGCATTTT.

The chain recombines TRBV5-1 with TRBJ2-2; no firm D call. V lost 0 bases, J lost 4 bases, and 7 bases lay in between. The CDR3 extends over 14 amino acids. Germline V lookup: CDR1 SGHRS, CDR2 YFSETQ. DNA of the CDR3: TGCGCCAGCAGCTTGGGTTCCGTCACCGGGGAGCTGTTTTTT. Translation: CASSLGSVTGELFF.

V and J are TRBV10-3 and TRBJ1-5; D unclear. This CDR3 is 12 amino acids long. V lost 8 bases, J lost 4 bases, and 9 bases lay in between. Germline CDR1 is ENHRY and CDR2 is SYGVKD. CDR3 in amino acids: CAIGDKNQPQHF. CDR3 DNA: TGTGCCATCGGCGACAAAAATCAGCCCCAGCATTTT.

This rearrangement joins TRBV28 to TRBJ2-5; the match to TRBD2 covers 12 bases. The germline V gene has CDR1 MDHEN and CDR2 SYDVKM. The V and J ends lost 4 bases and 0 bases, in that order; junction bases with no gene match: 18. The CDR3 length is 21 residues. CDR3 sequence: CASSSRKQVLTSGGYQETQYF. CDR3 bases: TGTGCCAGCAGTTCCCGAAAACAGGTCTTGACTAGCGGGGGATACCAAGAGACCCAGTACTTC.

This chain joins TRBV6-5 and TRBJ2-5; 8 positions match TRBD1. Per the germline V gene, CDR1 is MNHEY and CDR2 is SVGAGI. This CDR3 is 14 amino acids long. V was clipped by 6 bases and J by 0 bases; unmatched bases: 3. The CDR3 nucleotides are TGTGCCAGCAGAATGGACAGGGACCAAGAGACCCAGTACTTC. Its protein is CASRMDRDQETQYF.

This clone appeared a few times. The V gene is TRBV7-3, the J gene TRBJ2-3, with D possibly matching TRBD1 (5 bases). Germline V CDR1 and CDR2: SGHTA, FQGTGA. The V end was cut by 5 bases, the J end by 6 bases, with 15 bases between. CDR3 length equals 14 residues. The CDR3 region has the DNA TGTGCCAGCAGCCCTAGGGGATATGAGGATACGCAGTATTTT. Translation gives CASSPRGYEDTQYF.

V gene TRBV15 combines with J gene TRBJ2-5; 8 positions match TRBD1. The germline gives CDR1 LNHNV, CDR2 YYDKDF (reference sequence). This CDR3 contains 15 residues. V trimming: 3 bases; J trimming: 7 bases; junction bases outside the gene matches: 10. The DNA of the CDR3 is TGTGCCACCAGCAGTCTTGGACAGGGTTTGTGGACCCAGTACTTC. It codes for CATSSLGQGLWTQYF.

This chain uses TRBV7-9 with TRBJ1-1; 8 bases align to TRBD1. Looked up from germline, CDR1 is SEHNR and CDR2 is FQNEAQ (reference sequence). This CDR3 contains 15 residues. Unmatched junction bases numbered 9, after V lost 8 bases and J lost 1 base. The CDR3 is CASSLRDRRNTEAFF. The DNA of the CDR3 is TGTGCCAGCTCACTTCGGGACAGGAGGAACACTGAAGCTTTCTTT.

This clone was found a few times. The rearrangement links TRBV18 to TRBJ1-2; 9 nucleotides align to TRBD1. Germline loops: CDR1 KGHSH, CDR2 LQKENI. With 3 bases clipped from V and 6 bases from J, the junction kept 8 bases outside the gene matches. The CDR3 is 15 residues long. The CDR3 protein is CASSPRQGVTDGYTF. The CDR3 coding sequence is TGTGCCAGCTCACCTCGACAGGGGGTGACCGATGGCTACACCTTC.

V usage is TRBV19 and J usage is TRBJ1-2; TRBD1 is a possible D gene (5 bases). This CDR3 has 12 residues. From germline, CDR1 is LNHDA and CDR2 SQIVND (reference sequence). The V end was cut by 3 bases, the J end by 8 bases, with 10 bases between. CDR3 in amino acids: CASSISGRGYTF. In nucleotides, the CDR3 is TGTGCCAGTAGTATTTCAGGGCGCGGCTACACCTTC.

The chain recombines TRBV11-2 with TRBJ2-7; 7 positions agree with TRBD2. The CDR3 covers 14 residues. Germline V gene lookup returns CDR1 SGHAT and CDR2 FQNNGV. V was clipped by 0 bases and J by 7 bases; unmatched bases: 6. The CDR3 spells CASSLDREAIEQYF. Here the CDR3 DNA reads TGTGCCAGCAGCTTAGATCGGGAGGCAATTGAGCAGTACTTC.

CDR3 DNA: TGTGCCAGCAGCGGACTAGCGGGATGGACCGGGGAGCTGTTTTTT. Its protein product is CASSGLAGWTGELFF. The rearrangement uses TRBV6-5 and TRBJ2-2, with TRBD2 matching over 12 bases. Germline values: CDR1 MNHEY, CDR2 SVGAGI. V dropped 6 bases and J dropped 5; count of bases not matched to a gene: 4. CDR3 length equals 15 residues.